This TCR beta chain emerged from a study of identical twins. Using its own MiXCR run on the 5' RACE reads, TCRdb lists one record per CDR3 protein. The table has about 480,000 distinct CDR3 sequences, approximately 15% seen once. This clonotype was found many times. V was pared by 2 bases and J by 9 bases, with 8 bases between. This CDR3 is 12 amino acids long. Separately, the same data were catalogued under a study of yellow fever vaccine responses in identical twins.

The chain couples TRBV12-3 or TRBV12-4 to TRBJ2-1; no clear D gene. The sequence was obtained from a woman aged 18 to 35 in good health. The sample taken for sequencing was CD4+ T cells sorted from blood. This chain's CDR3 is CASSLSAIEQFF. CDR3 bases: TGTGCCAGCAGTTTATCGGCAATTGAGCAGTTCTTC.